This TCR beta chain was identified in a study of blood T cells in healthy people across ages. Study details: About one barcoded TCR beta cDNA was captured per two T cells.

Combining a sample-barcoded 5' primer with a J-beta primer mix, a second PCR ran for roughly 7 to 11 cycles. One entry per CDR3 protein results from TCRdb running MiXCR on the 5' RACE reads. The sample yields around 800,000 distinct CDR3 sequences, approximately 65% seen once. This CDR3 is built from 14 residues. Trimming took off 0 bases at V and 8 bases at J, with 14 bases between the two ends. CDR1 and CDR2 (germline): SGHRS, YFSETQ. Material: blood. This receptor was taken from a man younger than 40 in good health. The V call is TRBV5-1, the J call TRBJ1-2; possibly TRBD1 for D (5 bases). The CDR3 protein is CASSLDLGEGGYTF. Written as DNA, the CDR3 is TGCGCCAGCAGCTTGGATTTGGGGGAGGGCGGCTACACCTTC.